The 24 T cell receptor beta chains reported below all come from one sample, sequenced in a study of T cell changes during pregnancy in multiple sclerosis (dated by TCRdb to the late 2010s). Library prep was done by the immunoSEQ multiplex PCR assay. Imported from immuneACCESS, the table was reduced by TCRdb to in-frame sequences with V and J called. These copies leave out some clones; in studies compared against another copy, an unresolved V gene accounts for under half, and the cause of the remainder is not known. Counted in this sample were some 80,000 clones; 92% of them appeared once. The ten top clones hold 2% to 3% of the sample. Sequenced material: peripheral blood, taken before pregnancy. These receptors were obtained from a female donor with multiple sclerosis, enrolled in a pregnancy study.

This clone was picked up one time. CDR3 nucleotide sequence: TGTGCCAGCAGTTTAAGCGTAGCGGGAGGAAGCACAGATACGCAGTATTTT. Residues: CASSLSVAGGSTDTQYF. The chain recombines TRBV28 with TRBJ2-3, with 10 positions matching TRBD2. The CDR3 consists of 17 residues. With V trimmed by 2 bases and J by 0 bases, 5 bases remained unmatched. CDR1 is MDHEN, CDR2 SYDVKM, per germline.

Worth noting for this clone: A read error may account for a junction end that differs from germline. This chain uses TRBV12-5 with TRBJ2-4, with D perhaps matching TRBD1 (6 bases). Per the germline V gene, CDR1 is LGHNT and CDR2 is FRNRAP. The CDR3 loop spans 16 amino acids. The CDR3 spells CASGLVPQGFLSPGNF. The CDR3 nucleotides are TGTGCTAGTGGTTTGGTTCCTCAGGGGTTTTTATCACCCGGGAACTTC.

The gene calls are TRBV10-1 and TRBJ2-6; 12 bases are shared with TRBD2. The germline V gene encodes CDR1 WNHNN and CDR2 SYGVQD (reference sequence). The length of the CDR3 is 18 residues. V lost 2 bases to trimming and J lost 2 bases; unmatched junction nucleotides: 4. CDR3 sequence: CASSERLAGGPGANVLTF. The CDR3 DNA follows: TGCGCCAGCAGTGAGAGGCTAGCGGGAGGGCCTGGGGCCAACGTCCTGACTTTC.

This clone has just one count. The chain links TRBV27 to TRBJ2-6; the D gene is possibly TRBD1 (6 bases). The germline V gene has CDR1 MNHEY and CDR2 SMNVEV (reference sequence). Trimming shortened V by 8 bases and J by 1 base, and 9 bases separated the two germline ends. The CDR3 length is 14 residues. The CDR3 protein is CASRQVSGANVLTF. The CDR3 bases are TGTGCCAGCCGACAGGTTTCTGGGGCCAACGTCCTGACTTTC.

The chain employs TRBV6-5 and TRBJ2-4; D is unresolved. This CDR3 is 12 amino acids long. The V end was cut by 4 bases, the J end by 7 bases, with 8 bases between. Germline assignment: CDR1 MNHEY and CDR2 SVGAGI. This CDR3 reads CASSSTANIQYF. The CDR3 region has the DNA TGTGCCAGCAGTTCAACTGCGAACATTCAGTACTTC.

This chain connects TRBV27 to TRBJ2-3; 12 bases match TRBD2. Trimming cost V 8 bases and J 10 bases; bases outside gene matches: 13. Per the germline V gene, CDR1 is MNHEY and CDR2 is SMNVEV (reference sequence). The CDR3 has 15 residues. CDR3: CASGPGLAGQESQYF. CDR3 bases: TGTGCCAGCGGGCCGGGACTAGCGGGCCAGGAATCGCAGTATTTT.

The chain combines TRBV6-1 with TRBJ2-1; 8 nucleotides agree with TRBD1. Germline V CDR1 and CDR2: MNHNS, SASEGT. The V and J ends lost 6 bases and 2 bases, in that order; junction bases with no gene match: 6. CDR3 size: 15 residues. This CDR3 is CASRRDRTTYNEQFF. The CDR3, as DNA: TGTGCCAGCAGGCGGGACAGGACGACCTACAATGAGCAGTTCTTC.

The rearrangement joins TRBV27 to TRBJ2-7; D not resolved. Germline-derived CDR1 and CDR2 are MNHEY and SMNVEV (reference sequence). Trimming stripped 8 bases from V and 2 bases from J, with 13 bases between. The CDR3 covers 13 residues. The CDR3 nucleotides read TGTGCCAGCGCCCCGGCGGTAACCTACGAGCAGTACTTC. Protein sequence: CASAPAVTYEQYF.

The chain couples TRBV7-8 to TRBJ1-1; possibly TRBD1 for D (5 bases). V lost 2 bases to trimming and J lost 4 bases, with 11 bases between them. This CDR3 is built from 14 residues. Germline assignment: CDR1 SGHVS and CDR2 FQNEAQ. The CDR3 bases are TGTGCCAGCAGCTTACACAGGCAGTCCACTGAAGCTTTCTTT. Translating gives CASSLHRQSTEAFF.

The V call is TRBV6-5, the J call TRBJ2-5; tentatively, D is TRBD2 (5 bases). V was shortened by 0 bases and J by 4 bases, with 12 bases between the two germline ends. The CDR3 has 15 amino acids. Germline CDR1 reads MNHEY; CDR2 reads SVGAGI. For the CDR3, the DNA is TGTGCCAGCAGTTACTCGGCCGGAGGATCAGAGACCCAGTACTTC. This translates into CASSYSAGGSETQYF.

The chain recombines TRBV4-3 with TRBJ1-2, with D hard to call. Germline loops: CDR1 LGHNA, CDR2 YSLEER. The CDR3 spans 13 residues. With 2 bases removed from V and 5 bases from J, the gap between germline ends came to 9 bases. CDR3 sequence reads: CASSQFRGYGYTF. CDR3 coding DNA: TGCGCCAGCAGCCAATTCCGAGGATATGGCTACACCTTC.

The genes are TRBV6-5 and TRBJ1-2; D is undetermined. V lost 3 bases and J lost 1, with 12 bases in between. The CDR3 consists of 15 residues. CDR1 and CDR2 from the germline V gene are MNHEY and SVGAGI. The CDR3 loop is CASSYSREFNYGYTF. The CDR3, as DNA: TGTGCCAGCAGTTATAGTCGGGAGTTTAACTATGGCTACACCTTC.

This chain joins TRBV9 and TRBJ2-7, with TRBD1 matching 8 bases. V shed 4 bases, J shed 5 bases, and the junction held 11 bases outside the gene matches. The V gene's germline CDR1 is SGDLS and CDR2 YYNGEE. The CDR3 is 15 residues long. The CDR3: CASSPRDRQRDEQYF. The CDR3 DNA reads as TGTGCCAGCAGCCCCAGGGACAGGCAGCGGGACGAGCAGTACTTC.

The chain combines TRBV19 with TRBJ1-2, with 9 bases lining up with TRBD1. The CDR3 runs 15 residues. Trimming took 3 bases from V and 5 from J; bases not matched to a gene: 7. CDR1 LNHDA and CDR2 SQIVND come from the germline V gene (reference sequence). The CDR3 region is CASSIFGQGLYGYTF. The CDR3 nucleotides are TGTGCCAGTAGTATCTTTGGACAGGGGTTATATGGCTACACCTTC.

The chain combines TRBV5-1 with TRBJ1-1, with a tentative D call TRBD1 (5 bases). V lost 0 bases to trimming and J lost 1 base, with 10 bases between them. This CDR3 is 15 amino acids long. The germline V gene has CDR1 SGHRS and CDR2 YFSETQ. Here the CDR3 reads CASSLDGGWNTEAFF. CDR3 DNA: TGCGCCAGCAGCTTGGACGGGGGTTGGAACACTGAAGCTTTCTTT.

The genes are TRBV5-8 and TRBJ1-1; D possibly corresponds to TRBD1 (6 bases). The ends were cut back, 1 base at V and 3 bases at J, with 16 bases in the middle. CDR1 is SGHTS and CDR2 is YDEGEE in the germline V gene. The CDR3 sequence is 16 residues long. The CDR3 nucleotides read TGTGCCAGCAGCTTGTGGGTAGGGGGGGCCCACACTGAAGCTTTCTTT. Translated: CASSLWVGGAHTEAFF.

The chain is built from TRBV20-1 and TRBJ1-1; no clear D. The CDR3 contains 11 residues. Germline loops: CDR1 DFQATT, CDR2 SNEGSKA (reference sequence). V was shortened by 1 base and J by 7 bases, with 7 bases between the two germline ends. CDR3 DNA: TGCAGTGCTAGAGGGGAGAGTGAAGCTTTCTTT. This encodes CSARGESEAFF.

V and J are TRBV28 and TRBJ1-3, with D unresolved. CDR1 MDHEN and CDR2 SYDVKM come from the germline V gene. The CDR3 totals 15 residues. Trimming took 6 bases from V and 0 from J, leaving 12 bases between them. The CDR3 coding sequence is TGTGCCAGCAGCGAGGACTGGATCTCTGGAAACACCATATATTTT. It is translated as CASSEDWISGNTIYF.

The chain's CDR3 is CASIGGWENTEAFF. As DNA, the CDR3 is TGTGCCAGCATCGGAGGGTGGGAAAACACTGAAGCTTTCTTT. The chain links TRBV28 to TRBJ1-1; the D is unclear. The CDR3 is 14 amino acids. The germline CDR1 and CDR2 sequences are MDHEN and SYDVKM. V shed 7 bases and J shed 2 bases, with 14 bases lying between them.

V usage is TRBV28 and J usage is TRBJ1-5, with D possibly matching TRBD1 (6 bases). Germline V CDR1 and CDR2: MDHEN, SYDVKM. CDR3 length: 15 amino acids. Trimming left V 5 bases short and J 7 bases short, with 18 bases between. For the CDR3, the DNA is TGTGCCAGCAGTCAGATCCCCCGAGGGGGACAGCCCCAGCATTTT. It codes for CASSQIPRGGQPQHF.

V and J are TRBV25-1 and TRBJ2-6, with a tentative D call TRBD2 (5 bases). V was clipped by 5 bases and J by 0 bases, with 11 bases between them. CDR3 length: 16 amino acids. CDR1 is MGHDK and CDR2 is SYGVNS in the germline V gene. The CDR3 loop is CASSTYGGSGANVLTF. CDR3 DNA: TGTGCCAGCAGTACCTACGGAGGCTCTGGGGCCAACGTCCTGACTTTC.

CDR3 loop: CASSFNSANEQFF. The CDR3 bases are TGCGCCAGCAGCTTCAATAGCGCCAATGAGCAGTTCTTC. The chain employs TRBV5-1 and TRBJ2-1; tentatively, D is TRBD2 (5 bases). The V and J ends lost 2 bases and 6 bases respectively, with 9 bases between them. The germline V gene encodes CDR1 SGHRS and CDR2 YFSETQ. This CDR3 spans 13 amino acids.

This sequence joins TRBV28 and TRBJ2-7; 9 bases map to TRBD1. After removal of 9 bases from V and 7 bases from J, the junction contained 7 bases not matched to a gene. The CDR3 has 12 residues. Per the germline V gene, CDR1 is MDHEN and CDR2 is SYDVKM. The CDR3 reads CASQTGGDEQYF. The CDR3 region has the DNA TGTGCCAGTCAGACAGGGGGTGATGAGCAGTACTTC.

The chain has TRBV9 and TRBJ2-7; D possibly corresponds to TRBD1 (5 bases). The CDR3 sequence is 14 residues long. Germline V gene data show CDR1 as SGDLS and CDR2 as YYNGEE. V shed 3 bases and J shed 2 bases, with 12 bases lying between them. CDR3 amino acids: CASSDRPDPYEQYF. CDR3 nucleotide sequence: TGTGCCAGCAGCGACAGGCCCGACCCCTACGAGCAGTACTTC. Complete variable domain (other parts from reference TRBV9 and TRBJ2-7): DSGVTQTPKHLITATGQRVTLRCSPRSGDLSVYWYQQSLDQGLQFLIQYYNGEERAKGNILERFSAQQFPDLHSELNLSSLELGDSALYFCASSDRPDPYEQYFGPGTRLTVT.